The rows below give T cell receptor beta chains drawn from one sample of a study of Tregs in tolerant kidney transplant recipients. The table came from immunoSEQ multiplex PCR; TCRdb's copy has only in-frame clones and leaves some out. The table shows 68,000 or so clones, with 65% to 85% occurring only once. Material: CD4+ T cells from blood. Source of these receptors: a human donor in good health. Both conserved end residues are part of each CDR3. A D gene is named only where the DNA matches it firmly. Size is stated for part of the rows, as once, few or many counts, or as a class when the clone is expanded.

>.|TRBV6-4|TRBJ1-2|.
TGTGCCAGCAGTGCCTACCCAGGGTTACGGGACTATGGCTACACCTTC
CASSAYPGLRDYGYTF
>.|TRBV7-6|TRBJ2-1|few
TGTGCCAGCAGCTTAGTCCTCGGCTCCTACAATGAGCAGTTCTTC
CASSLVLGSYNEQFF
>TRBD1|TRBV6-5|TRBJ1-2|.
TGTGCCAGCAGGGCATTCGACAGGGTCTATGGCTACACCTTC
CASRAFDRVYGYTF
>.|TRBV18|TRBJ2-1|.
TGTGCCAGCTCACCAGCGTCACTCTCGTCCTACAATGAGCAGTTCTTC
CASSPASLSSYNEQFF
>.|TRBV7-2|TRBJ2-7|.
TGTGCCAGCAGCTCACCCCCAGGGAACCACGAGCAGTACTTC
CASSSPPGNHEQYF
>TRBD1|TRBV11-3|TRBJ1-1|.
TGTGCCAGCAGCTTACGGGACAGGAACACTGAAGCTTTCTTT
CASSLRDRNTEAFF
>.|TRBV28|TRBJ1-2|.
TGTGCCAGCAGTTTAGGTAGCCTCCTCGGGTGGTATGGCTACACCTTC
CASSLGSLLGWYGYTF
>.|TRBV5-8|TRBJ1-5|.
TGTGCCAGCAGCTTCGCCGCCCGGGCAGGGCCCCTAAATCAGCCCCAGCATTTT
CASSFAARAGPLNQPQHF
>TRBD2|TRBV7-2|TRBJ2-2|.
TGTGCCAGCAGCCGGACTAGCGGGGGATCGGCCGGGGAGCTGTTTTTT
CASSRTSGGSAGELFF
>TRBD2|TRBV15|TRBJ2-5|once
TGTGCCACCAGCAGAGATAGTAGCGGGGCAGGGGAGACCCAGTACTTC
CATSRDSSGAGETQYF
>TRBD1|TRBV6-6|TRBJ1-4|once
TGTGCCAGCAGCCGTTGGACAGGGATTAATGAAAAACTGTTTTTT
CASSRWTGINEKLFF
>TRBD2|TRBV28|TRBJ2-7|.
TGTGCCAGCAATAGCGGGAGGGTCGGAAACGAGCAGTACTTC
CASNSGRVGNEQYF
>TRBD1|TRBV19|TRBJ2-4|many
TGTGCCAGTAGTAACGGACAGGGAAGCATTCAGTACTTC
CASSNGQGSIQYF
>.|TRBV19|TRBJ2-7|.
TGTGCCAGTAGTAGCCGGATAGCCCCCTACGAGCAGTACTTC
CASSSRIAPYEQYF
>.|TRBV1|TRBJ1-5|few
TGCACCAGCAGCCCCAACAGGGTTAGCAATCAGCCCCAGCATTTT
CTSSPNRVSNQPQHF
>.|TRBV5-1|TRBJ2-5|.
TGCGCCAGCAGCTGGGGACATCAAGAGACCCAGTACTTC
CASSWGHQETQYF
>.|TRBV6-7|TRBJ1-3|.
TGTGCCAGCACCCTGACAGGCTCCTGTCCTGCATACTCCCTCTCTGGAAACACCATATATTTT
CASTLTGSCPAYSLSGNTIYF
>.|TRBV30|TRBJ1-1|.
TGTGCCTGGGATAGGAACACTGAAGCTTTCTTT
CAWDRNTEAFF
>.|TRBV6-4|TRBJ2-1|.
TGTGCCAGCAGTGAGTACGGAGGGTCCAATGAGCAGTTCTTC
CASSEYGGSNEQFF
>.|TRBV7-6|TRBJ1-3|.
TGTGCCAGCAGCTTAGGGACAGATGGAAACACCATATATTTT
CASSLGTDGNTIYF
>.|TRBV11-3|TRBJ2-4|.
TGTGCCAGCAGCTCCTCCCGGGGCGCGGACATTCAGTACTTC
CASSSSRGADIQYF